Listed below are T cell receptor beta chains from one sample, sequenced in a study of blood T cells in healthy people across ages. MiXCR was run by TCRdb on the 5' RACE reads, yielding one entry per CDR3 protein. The table has roughly 500,000 distinct CDR3 sequences, about 26% seen once. The sample consisted of blood. These TCRs come from a woman aged 70-85 years in good health. The CDR3 runs from the conserved cysteine through the conserved F or W. The order of the fields is J gene, V gene, D gene, clone size, CDR3 DNA, CDR3 protein. A D gene is named only where the DNA matches it firmly. Expanded clones get a size class; other rows say once, few or many, or leave the size out.

TRBJ2-2,TRBV11-3,TRBD2,.,TGTGCCAGCAGCACCCGAGGACTAGCGGGGGGACACAACACCGGGGAGCTGTTTTTT,CASSTRGLAGGHNTGELFF
TRBJ2-5,TRBV9,.,few,TGTGCCAGCAGCGTTAGTGTATGGACCAACCAAGAGACCCAGTACTTC,CASSVSVWTNQETQYF
TRBJ1-1,TRBV5-1,TRBD1,.,TGCGCCAGCAGCCAACTTCCGGGACAGGGGAAGGCTTTCTTT,CASSQLPGQGKAFF
TRBJ2-1,TRBV11-2,.,.,TGTGCCAGCAGCTTCCGCGCGAGCTCCTACAATGAGCAGTTCTTC,CASSFRASSYNEQFF
TRBJ2-1,TRBV5-5,.,few,TGTGCCAGCAGCTTCAATGGACACCCTTACAATGAGCAGTTCTTC,CASSFNGHPYNEQFF
TRBJ2-7,TRBV18,.,few,TGTGCCAGTTCTGACCTACAAGTGCGGGAGCAGTACTTC,CASSDLQVREQYF
TRBJ1-1,TRBV11-2,.,.,TGTGCCAGCAGCTTAGCAGCGGGAGTGAACACTGAAGCTTTCTTT,CASSLAAGVNTEAFF
TRBJ1-1,TRBV6-1,.,.,TGTGCCAGCAGGCTCGGGGGTACAGACACTGAAGCTTTCTTT,CASRLGGTDTEAFF
TRBJ1-4,TRBV20-1,TRBD1,.,TGCAGTGCTGCCCGGGACAGTAATGAAAAACTGTTTTTT,CSAARDSNEKLFF
TRBJ2-5,TRBV6-5,.,few,TGTGCCAGCAGTTACGGCGGGGTGGTCGAGACCCAGTACTTC,CASSYGGVVETQYF
TRBJ2-7,TRBV6-6,.,few,TGTGCCAGCAGAAGTACCGGGTACGAGCAGTACTTC,CASRSTGYEQYF
TRBJ2-5,TRBV29-1,TRBD2,.,TGCAGCGTTGAAGTAACTAGCGTTTGGGAGACCCAGTACTTC,CSVEVTSVWETQYF
TRBJ2-1,TRBV7-9,.,.,TGTGCTAGCAGCTTTCTATCCGGACCTTACAATGAGCAGTTCTTC,CASSFLSGPYNEQFF
TRBJ1-2,TRBV7-2,.,.,TGTGCCAGCAGCTCCCCGGGTGAGAGAGTTGACTATGGCTACACCTTC,CASSSPGERVDYGYTF
TRBJ2-3,TRBV4-1,TRBD2,few,TGCGCCAGCAGCTCGACGGGGGGTGTCAGCACAGATACGCAGTATTTT,CASSSTGGVSTDTQYF
TRBJ1-1,TRBV29-1,.,.,TGCAGCGTTCAACTACCCTTGACGGTGAACACTGAAGCTTTCTTT,CSVQLPLTVNTEAFF
TRBJ2-5,TRBV5-1,.,.,TGCGCCAGCAGCGTAGGAACTGGGACCCAGTACTTC,CASSVGTGTQYF
TRBJ2-7,TRBV5-1,.,many,TGCGCCAGCAGCTTGAAGGGAACTGGTGCCTACGAGCAGTACTTC,CASSLKGTGAYEQYF
TRBJ2-5,TRBV20-1,TRBD1,many,TGCAGTGCTAGGGACCCGGACAGGGGGCATGTGGAGACCCAGTACTTC,CSARDPDRGHVETQYF
TRBJ1-2,TRBV6-5,TRBD1,.,TGTGCCAGCAGTACCGACGGGACAGGGATTAGTGGCTACACCTTC,CASSTDGTGISGYTF
TRBJ2-5,TRBV5-1,.,many,TGCGCCAGCAGGGCAGAAGAGACCCAGTACTTC,CASRAEETQYF
TRBJ2-7,TRBV5-1,TRBD2,few,TGCGCCAGCAGCTACGGACTAGCGGGGATATCTAGGGAGCAGTACTTC,CASSYGLAGISREQYF
TRBJ1-1,TRBV20-1,.,.,TGCAGTGCTACTAACCAGCACTCTGAAGCTTTCTTT,CSATNQHSEAFF
TRBJ1-2,TRBV29-1,TRBD1,few,TGCAGCGTCGTTAATCCGGGACAGGTCGTCTATGGCTACACCTTC,CSVVNPGQVVYGYTF
TRBJ2-3,TRBV15,.,.,TGTGCCACCAGCGGAGGGTGGTCCGATACGCAGTATTTT,CATSGGWSDTQYF
TRBJ2-1,TRBV6-1,.,.,TGTGCCAGCAGGGATTCCAGCGGGAATGAGCAGTTCTTC,CASRDSSGNEQFF
TRBJ2-7,TRBV29-1,.,once,TGCAGCGTCAGTGATTACGAGCAGTACTTC,CSVSDYEQYF
TRBJ1-4,TRBV4-3,.,.,TGCGCCAGCAGCCAAGATGGGGACATGGATGAAAAACTGTTTTTT,CASSQDGDMDEKLFF
TRBJ1-1,TRBV5-1,.,few,TGCGCCAGCAGGCGGATTGCGGGGGCAATCACCTCTGAAGCTTTCTTT,CASRRIAGAITSEAFF
TRBJ2-7,TRBV6-5,.,.,TGTGCCAGCAGAAGGGGGGGCTTCGAGCAGTACTTC,CASRRGGFEQYF
TRBJ2-5,TRBV24-1,TRBD1,.,TGTGCCACCTCGGGGACAGGGGGAGGAGAGACCCAGTACTTC,CATSGTGGGETQYF
TRBJ2-7,TRBV5-1,.,.,TGCGCCGGCAAGCCCCAAGGGAGCCACTACGAGCAGTACTTC,CAGKPQGSHYEQYF
TRBJ2-1,TRBV12-3/TRBV12-4,.,.,TGTGCCAGCAGTTTAGGGAGCGGGCTTGAGCAGTTCTTC,CASSLGSGLEQFF
TRBJ1-1,TRBV7-9,TRBD1,.,TGTGCCAGCAGCTTAGATACCGGGACAGGGAACACTGAAGCTTTCTTT,CASSLDTGTGNTEAFF
TRBJ2-1,TRBV7-2,.,few,TGTGCCAGCAGCTTAGCGCCCAGCTTCGATGAGCAGTTCTTC,CASSLAPSFDEQFF
TRBJ2-1,TRBV10-3,.,.,TGTGCCATCACCACGGGCAGGGGACGGTCCTACAATGAGCAGTTCTTC,CAITTGRGRSYNEQFF
TRBJ1-6,TRBV20-1,.,few,TGCAGTGCCCCCGGGGGCACACCTAATTCACCCCTCCACTTT,CSAPGGTPNSPLHF
TRBJ2-5,TRBV6-1,TRBD2,.,TGTGCCAGCAGCTTCGCCGGGACTAGCTTCATGGAGACCCAGTACTTC,CASSFAGTSFMETQYF
TRBJ2-2,TRBV12-5,.,.,TGTGCTAGTGGTTTGTCGGTGACCGGGGAGCTGTTTTTT,CASGLSVTGELFF
TRBJ1-1,TRBV27,TRBD1,.,TGTGCCAGCAGTAGGGGCGGACAGGTCCGATCTGAAGCTTTCTTT,CASSRGGQVRSEAFF
TRBJ1-1,TRBV5-4,.,.,TGTGCCAGCAGCTTGGAAGCAGCGAGGGCTTTCTTT,CASSLEAARAFF
TRBJ2-1,TRBV5-4,TRBD2,few,TGTGCCAGCAGCCCCCCTCTCGGACTAGCGGGGGGGGCCTACAATGAGCAGTTCTTC,CASSPPLGLAGGAYNEQFF
TRBJ2-5,TRBV5-1,TRBD2,few,TGCGCCAGCAGCCTTACCGGGACTAGCGAAGAGATCCAGTACTTC,CASSLTGTSEEIQYF
TRBJ2-3,TRBV2,TRBD2,.,TGTGCCAGCAGGGAGACTAGCGGGAGCTCAGATACGCAGTATTTT,CASRETSGSSDTQYF
TRBJ2-1,TRBV20-1,TRBD2,.,TGCAGTGCTAGAGATAAGACTAGCGGGGGGTTTAGCTCCTACAATGGGCAGTTCTTC,CSARDKTSGGFSSYNGQFF
TRBJ2-3,TRBV5-1,TRBD2,few,TGCGCCAGCAGACCTAGCGGGGACACAGATACGCAGTATTTT,CASRPSGDTDTQYF
TRBJ1-2,TRBV6-5,.,many,TGTGCCAGCAGTTACTCTGACTATGGCTACACCTTC,CASSYSDYGYTF
TRBJ2-1,TRBV24-1,.,few,TGTGCCACCAGTGATGAGCCCAGGGTGGATGAGCAGTTCTTC,CATSDEPRVDEQFF
TRBJ1-1,TRBV5-6,TRBD1,.,TGTGCCAGCAGCGTGGACAGGGCCCACACTGAAGCTTTCTTT,CASSVDRAHTEAFF
TRBJ2-5,TRBV5-1,TRBD2,.,TGCGCCAGCAGCAGTGGGACTAGCTATGGGGAGACCCAGTACTTC,CASSSGTSYGETQYF
TRBJ2-7,TRBV7-2,TRBD1,many,TGTGCCAGCACCCATCCCGGACAGGGCACCTACGAGCAGTACTTC,CASTHPGQGTYEQYF
TRBJ2-3,TRBV7-9,TRBD2,few,TGTGCCAGCAGCTTCTTCGGGGGGGCCGGAGGTACGCAGTATTTT,CASSFFGGAGGTQYF
TRBJ1-1,TRBV6-6,TRBD1,few,TGTGCCAGCAGTTACCAGGGGGGCAAGGGCACTGAAGCTTTCTTT,CASSYQGGKGTEAFF
TRBJ1-2,TRBV10-3,TRBD1,few,TGTGCCATCAGTGGAGATAGACAGGGGAACTATGGCTACACCTTC,CAISGDRQGNYGYTF
TRBJ2-3,TRBV7-2,TRBD2,.,TGTGCCAGCAGATCTCCTAGCGGGGGGAGCGAAGATACGCAGTATTTT,CASRSPSGGSEDTQYF
TRBJ1-4,TRBV7-9,.,few,TGTGCCAGCAGCCTAGCGGCGCGGGCGGCGGAAAAACTGTTTTTT,CASSLAARAAEKLFF
TRBJ2-7,TRBV4-1,.,.,TGCGCCAGCAGCCAAGACAGCCGAACCTTCTACGAGCAGTACTTC,CASSQDSRTFYEQYF
TRBJ2-7,TRBV4-2,TRBD2,few,TGTGCCAGCAGCCCTAGCGGGGGGGCGGTCCTTAACGAGCAGTACTTC,CASSPSGGAVLNEQYF